This entry describes one T cell receptor beta chain. No antigen is known for it. The sample is drawn from a study of cytomegalovirus exposure and HLA in healthy donors. Study-level points and caveats: An analysis was carried out later, and it reportedly showed fewer N-insertions in an Asian-associated ancestry cluster than the 666-donor mean.

60 Vbeta and 13 Jbeta primers were used in PCR. Using immunoSEQ multiplex PCR, the repertoire was profiled, and TCRdb retains in-frame clones only, with some absent. In the table there are some 160,000 clones, about 82% of which are singletons. This sequence was found in a woman aged 40-49 years in good health and CMV-seropositive. The sample consisted of PBMCs.

The CDR3 DNA is TGTGCCAGCAGCGTTTTTACTAGCGTGGGTATCGATGAGCAGTTCTTC. Translating gives CASSVFTSVGIDEQFF. This rearrangement joins TRBV9 to TRBJ2-1, with 7 nucleotides matching TRBD2. V dropped 2 bases and J dropped 8; count of bases not matched to a gene: 13. Germline values: CDR1 SGDLS, CDR2 YYNGEE. This CDR3 has 16 residues.